One sample yielded the 19 T cell receptor beta chains listed below, sequenced in a study of T cells in Graves' hyperthyroidism and ophthalmopathy. The CDR3 regions of TCR beta were amplified from RNA transcripts. First-round RT-PCR with HTBI primers amplified the TCR CDR3 region. Via MiXCR, TCRdb re-called the multiplex PCR reads, giving one row per CDR3 protein. This table holds more than 500,000 distinct CDR3 sequences, 11% to 15% found once. The material sequenced was blood. Every receptor here comes from a woman aged 40 to 49 with Graves' hyperthyroidism.

This clonotype was observed many times. The CDR3 protein is CSARGQLGGSILYEQYF. Written as DNA, the CDR3 is TGCAGTGCTAGAGGCCAGCTGGGCGGGAGTATTCTCTACGAGCAGTACTTC. The V and J genes are TRBV20-1 and TRBJ2-7, with 7 bases that match TRBD2. Trimming removed 1 base from V and 3 bases from J; junction bases left unmatched: 15. The germline gives CDR1 DFQATT, CDR2 SNEGSKA (reference sequence). This CDR3 spans 17 amino acids.

This clonotype was counted ten times or more. The CDR3 is CASSLGTGGAYEQYF. The CDR3 DNA is TGTGCCAGCAGTTTAGGGACAGGGGGCGCCTACGAGCAGTACTTC. The chain combines TRBV12-3 or TRBV12-4 with TRBJ2-7, with TRBD1 identical over 11 bases. This CDR3 contains 15 residues. J lost 2 bases, V lost 1 base, and 1 base had no gene match.

This clonotype was found many times. CDR3 sequence: CASSLGWGSYGYTF. The CDR3 DNA follows: TGTGCCAGCAGTTTAGGCTGGGGGTCTTATGGCTACACCTTC. The V gene is TRBV28, the J gene TRBJ1-2, with TRBD1 as a possible D gene (5 bases). Trimming stripped 2 bases from V and 5 bases from J, with 12 bases between. This CDR3 is 14 amino acids long. Germline values: CDR1 MDHEN, CDR2 SYDVKM.

This clonotype appeared many times. J is TRBJ2-3 and V is TRBV29-1; 9 bases map to TRBD1. Germline assignment: CDR1 SQVTM and CDR2 ANQGSEA. CDR3 length equals 15 residues. The ends lost 3 bases at V and 2 bases at J; junction bases unmatched: 6. The DNA for the CDR3 is TGCAGCGTTGAGAGGGGGACAGGGTCCACAGATACGCAGTATTTT. Amino acid sequence: CSVERGTGSTDTQYF.

This clonotype was observed a handful of times. The chain combines TRBV20-1 with TRBJ2-1; 15 nucleotides align to TRBD2. V lost 5 bases, J lost 6 bases, and 2 bases stayed unmatched. Germline V gene sequence: CDR1 DFQATT, CDR2 SNEGSKA (reference sequence). This CDR3 contains 14 residues. CDR3: CSAGLAGGRNEQFF. DNA for the CDR3: TGCAGTGCTGGACTAGCGGGAGGGCGCAATGAGCAGTTCTTC.

This clonotype was seen only a few times. V is TRBV19 and J is TRBJ2-1; D gene uncertain. Germline V gene lookup returns CDR1 LNHDA and CDR2 SQIVND (reference sequence). The CDR3 sequence is 15 residues long. Trimming removed 2 bases at V and 3 bases at J, with 11 bases between. CDR3 coding DNA: TGTGCCAGTAGTATACGACCTACCGACTACAATGAGCAGTTCTTC. Translation gives CASSIRPTDYNEQFF.

Ten or more counts support this clonotype. V usage is TRBV6-1 and J usage is TRBJ1-2, with D uncertain. Trimming pared 7 bases from V and 0 bases from J, leaving 12 bases between. Germline V CDR1 and CDR2: MNHNS, SASEGT. This CDR3 has 14 amino acids. DNA for the CDR3: TGTGCCAGCAAATGGCTTGAGGCTAACTATGGCTACACCTTC. Residues: CASKWLEANYGYTF.

This clonotype was seen ten or more times. This chain joins TRBV30 and TRBJ1-5; D remains ambiguous. The V end was cut by 0 bases, the J end by 5 bases, with 11 bases between. CDR3 size: 14 residues. Germline CDR1 and CDR2: GTSNPN and SVGIG (reference sequence). The CDR3 loop is CAWSVAPVDQPQHF. CDR3 DNA: TGTGCCTGGAGTGTAGCGCCGGTTGATCAGCCCCAGCATTTT.

V and J are TRBV30 and TRBJ2-7; possible D gene TRBD2, 5 bases. Trimming cost V 2 bases and J 1 base, with 6 bases left between them. This CDR3 is 12 amino acids long. The germline CDR1 and CDR2 sequences are GTSNPN and SVGIG (reference sequence). CDR3 amino acids: CAWSPGSYEQYF. Here the CDR3 DNA reads TGTGCCTGGAGTCCGGGGTCCTACGAGCAGTACTTC. Full variable domain (outside the CDR3, taken from reference TRBV30 and TRBJ2-7): SQTIHQWPATLVQPVGSPLSLECTVEGTSNPNLYWYRQAAGRGLQLLFYSVGIGQISSEVPQNLSASRPQDRQFILSSKKLLLSDSGFYLCAWSPGSYEQYFGPGTRLTVT.

The CDR3 DNA follows: TGTGCCAGCAGGCGAACAAGGGGCCGGGTGCTGGCCAACGTCCTGACTTTC. It translates to CASRRTRGRVLANVLTF. The V call is TRBV28, the J call TRBJ2-6, with a tentative D call TRBD1 (5 bases). Per germline, CDR1 MDHEN and CDR2 SYDVKM. The CDR3 is 17 residues long. The V end lost 6 bases, the J end lost 6 bases, and 21 bases lay between the germline ends.

This clonotype was seen many times. CDR3 protein: CASSFPVNTGELFF. CDR3 coding DNA: TGTGCCAGCAGCTTTCCAGTGAACACCGGGGAGCTGTTTTTT. The gene calls are TRBV11-2 and TRBJ2-2; no clear D. CDR1 SGHAT and CDR2 FQNNGV come from the germline V gene. V lost 3 bases to trimming and J lost 1 base, with 6 bases between them. This CDR3 region has 14 residues.

This chain links TRBV14 with TRBJ2-7; D gene ambiguous. Looked up from germline, CDR1 is SGHDN and CDR2 is FVKESK. The V end was cut by 11 bases, the J end by 3 bases, with 14 bases between. CDR3 length: 12 amino acids. The CDR3 coding sequence is TGTGCCGGCGCTCAACACTTCTACGAGCAGTACTTC. Its translation: CAGAQHFYEQYF.

This clonotype was picked up many times. The chain combines TRBV5-1 with TRBJ2-3; a weak D match, TRBD1 (6 bases). The germline V gene has CDR1 SGHRS and CDR2 YFSETQ. Trimming removed 3 bases from V and 2 bases from J, with 16 bases in between. The CDR3 has 16 residues. CDR3 bases: TGCGCCAGCAGCTCGTCGGACAGCAGGCTCACAGATACGCAGTATTTT. Translated, it gives CASSSSDSRLTDTQYF.

The chain employs TRBV7-9 and TRBJ2-5; 13 positions match TRBD2. The V segment lost 5 bases and the J segment 5 bases; nucleotides outside the gene matches: 5. Germline-derived CDR1 and CDR2 are SEHNR and FQNEAQ (reference sequence). The CDR3 consists of 15 residues. CDR3 region: CASSRGTSGDETQYF. CDR3 in DNA: TGTGCCAGCAGCCGAGGGACTAGCGGGGACGAGACCCAGTACTTC.

This clonotype showed up just a few times. The chain has TRBV7-2 and TRBJ2-1, with D perhaps TRBD2 (6 bases). The germline V gene encodes CDR1 SGHTA and CDR2 FQGNSA. The CDR3 is 14 amino acids. With 1 base removed from V and 7 bases from J, the gap between germline ends came to 11 bases. The CDR3 region is CASSLEFSGNEQFF. CDR3 in DNA: TGTGCCAGCAGCTTAGAGTTTAGCGGTAATGAGCAGTTCTTC.

This clonotype was counted at least ten times. The chain has TRBV7-9 and TRBJ2-7; D remains ambiguous. The CDR3 length is 14 residues. CDR1 SEHNR and CDR2 FQNEAQ come from the germline V gene (reference sequence). V shed 5 bases and J shed 0 bases, with 11 bases lying between them. The CDR3 region is CASSPHPDSYEQYF. The CDR3 DNA reads as TGTGCCAGCAGCCCCCACCCCGACTCCTACGAGCAGTACTTC.

About this clonotype: This could be a read error, since a much larger clone is one nucleotide away. The chain couples TRBV12-3 or TRBV12-4 to TRBJ2-1; no clear D. Trimming removed 5 bases at V and 0 bases at J, with 17 bases between. This CDR3 comprises 17 residues. This chain's CDR3 is CASSDRGQASSYNEQFF. The CDR3, as DNA: TGTGCCAGCAGTGACCGCGGCCAGGCGAGCTCCTACAATGAGCAGTTCTTC.

This clonotype was observed many times. The chain links TRBV2 to TRBJ2-1; 14 nucleotides line up with TRBD2. Germline V gene lookup returns CDR1 SNHLY and CDR2 FYNNEI. Losses at the gene ends were 6 bases for V and 6 bases for J; bases not matched to a gene: 7. There are 16 residues in the CDR3. CDR3 DNA: TGTGCCAGCAGCCGCTCCGGGACTAGCGGGAGCAATGAGCAGTTCTTC. The encoded protein is CASSRSGTSGSNEQFF. The complete variable domain, with remaining parts taken from reference TRBV2 and TRBJ2-1, reads EPEVTQTPSHQVTQMGQEVILRCVPISNHLYFYWYRQILGQKVEFLVSFYNNEISEKSEIFDDQFSVERPDGSNFTLKIRSTKLEDSAMYFCASSRSGTSGSNEQFFGPGTRLTVL.

This clonotype turned up a few times. The CDR3 DNA sequence: TGTGCCAGCAGCTCCAGGATCGGCGAAAAACTGTTTTTT. This gives the protein CASSSRIGEKLFF. The gene calls are TRBV11-3 and TRBJ1-4; D call uncertain. Trimming left V 4 bases short and J 8 bases short, with 11 bases between. The CDR3 covers 13 residues. Germline CDR1 reads SGHNT; CDR2 reads YENEEA. Full variable domain (outside the CDR3, taken from reference TRBV11-3 and TRBJ1-4): EAGVVQSPRYKIIEKKQPVAFWCNPISGHNTLYWYLQNLGQGPELLIRYENEEAVDDSQLPKDRFSAERLKGVDSTLKIQPAELGDSAVYLCASSSRIGEKLFFGSGTQLSVL.